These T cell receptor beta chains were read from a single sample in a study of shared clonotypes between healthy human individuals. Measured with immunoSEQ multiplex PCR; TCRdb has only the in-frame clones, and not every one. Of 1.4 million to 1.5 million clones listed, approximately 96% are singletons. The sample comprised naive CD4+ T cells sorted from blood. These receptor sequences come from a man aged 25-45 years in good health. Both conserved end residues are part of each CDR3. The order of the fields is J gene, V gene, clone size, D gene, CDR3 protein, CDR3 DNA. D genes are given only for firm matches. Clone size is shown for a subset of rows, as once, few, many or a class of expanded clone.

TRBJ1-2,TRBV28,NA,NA,CASSLLAAGYTF,TGTGCCAGCAGTTTACTGGCGGCAGGCTACACCTTC
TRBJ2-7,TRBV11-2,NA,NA,CASSLGDRSSYEQYF,TGTGCCAGCAGCTTGGGAGACAGAAGCTCTTACGAGCAGTACTTC
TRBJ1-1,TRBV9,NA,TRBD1,CASSVGGQLNTEAFF,TGTGCCAGCAGCGTAGGGGGACAGTTGAACACTGAAGCTTTCTTT
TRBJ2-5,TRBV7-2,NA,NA,CASSRTRGQETQYF,TGTGCCAGCAGCCGCACCAGGGGACAAGAGACCCAGTACTTC
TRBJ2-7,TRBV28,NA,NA,CASSRGYEQYF,TGTGCCAGCAGTCGTGGCTACGAGCAGTACTTC
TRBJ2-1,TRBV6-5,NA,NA,CASRPRGTGEQFF,TGTGCCAGCAGGCCCAGGGGAACGGGGGAGCAGTTCTTC
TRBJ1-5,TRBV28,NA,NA,CASSLAGVYSNQPQHF,TGTGCCAGCAGTTTGGCCGGGGTCTATAGCAATCAGCCCCAGCATTTT
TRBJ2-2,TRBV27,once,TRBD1,CASSLTGGVGELFF,TGTGCCAGCAGTTTGACAGGGGGGGTCGGGGAGCTGTTTTTT
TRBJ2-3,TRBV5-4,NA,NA,CASSIGQHTDTQYF,TGTGCCAGCAGCATCGGACAGCACACAGATACGCAGTATTTT
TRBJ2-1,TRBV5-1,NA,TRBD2,CASSPGTSGDNEQFF,TGCGCCAGCAGCCCCGGGACTAGCGGGGACAATGAGCAGTTCTTC
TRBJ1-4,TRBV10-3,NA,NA,CAIRGGTNEKLFF,TGTGCCATCAGGGGGGGGACTAATGAAAAACTGTTTTTT
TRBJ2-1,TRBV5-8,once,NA,CASSLGGSPNNEQFF,TGTGCCAGCAGCTTGGGAGGGAGCCCCAACAATGAGCAGTTCTTC
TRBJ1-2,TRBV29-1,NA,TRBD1,CSVRGGTTGDGYTF,TGCAGCGTTAGGGGTGGTACCACAGGGGACGGCTACACCTTC
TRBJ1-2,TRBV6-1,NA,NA,CASSEALRHLNYGYTF,TGTGCCAGCAGTGAAGCGCTTCGACATTTAAACTATGGCTACACCTTC
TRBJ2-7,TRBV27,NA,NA,CASSLFQGRHEQYF,TGTGCCAGCAGTTTATTTCAGGGCCGCCACGAGCAGTACTTC
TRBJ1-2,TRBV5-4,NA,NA,CASRVGTASPYGYTF,TGTGCCAGCAGGGTTGGGACGGCCTCTCCCTATGGCTACACCTTC
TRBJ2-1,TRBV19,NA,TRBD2,CASRDLRGLDINRPDNEQFF,TGTGCCAGTAGGGACCTCCGTGGACTAGATATAAACCGGCCCGACAATGAGCAGTTCTTC
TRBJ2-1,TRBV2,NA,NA,CASSVSLQEGEQFF,TGTGCCAGCAGTGTGTCGCTACAAGAAGGTGAGCAGTTCTTC
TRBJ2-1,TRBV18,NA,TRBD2,CASSPRLAGGPLDEQFF,TGTGCCAGCTCACCACGGTTAGCGGGAGGGCCGCTCGATGAGCAGTTCTTC
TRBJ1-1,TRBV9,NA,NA,CASSVVSGATVNTEAFF,TGTGCCAGCAGCGTAGTCTCGGGAGCGACGGTGAACACTGAAGCTTTCTTT
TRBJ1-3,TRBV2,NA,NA,CASSEQRWSGNTIYF,TGTGCCAGCAGTGAGCAGAGGTGGTCGGGAAACACCATATATTTT
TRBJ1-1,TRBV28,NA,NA,CASSELLPEAFF,TGTGCCAGCAGTGAGTTACTCCCTGAAGCTTTCTTT
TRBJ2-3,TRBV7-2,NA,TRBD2,CASSLVGLAQYF,TGTGCCAGCAGCTTAGTGGGACTAGCGCAGTATTTT
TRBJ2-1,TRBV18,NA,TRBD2,CASSPRTSGQYNEQFF,TGTGCCAGCTCACCAAGGACTAGCGGGCAATACAATGAGCAGTTCTTC
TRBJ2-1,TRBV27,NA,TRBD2,CASSNVRLAGNYNEQFF,TGTGCCAGCAGTAACGTCCGACTAGCGGGGAATTACAATGAGCAGTTCTTC
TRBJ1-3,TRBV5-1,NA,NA,CASSLGGPASGNTIYF,TGCGCCAGCAGCTTGGGAGGGCCCGCCTCTGGAAACACCATATATTTT
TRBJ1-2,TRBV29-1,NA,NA,CSVGGANYGYTF,TGCAGCGTTGGGGGAGCTAACTATGGCTACACCTTC
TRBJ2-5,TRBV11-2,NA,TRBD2,CASSLVGAGAGETQYF,TGTGCCAGCAGCTTAGTCGGGGCGGGAGCCGGGGAGACCCAGTACTTC
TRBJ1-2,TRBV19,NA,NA,CASSRGPPGYTF,TGTGCCAGTAGTAGGGGACCGCCTGGCTACACCTTC
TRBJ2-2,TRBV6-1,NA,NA,CASTQLFTGELFF,TGTGCCAGCACTCAACTCTTCACCGGGGAGCTGTTTTTT
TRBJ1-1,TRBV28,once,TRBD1,CASHNRDRGAFF,TGTGCCAGCCACAACCGGGACAGGGGAGCTTTCTTT
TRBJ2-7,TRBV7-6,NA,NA,CASSLEGGQVQYF,TGTGCCAGCAGCTTAGAGGGGGGGCAAGTGCAGTACTTC
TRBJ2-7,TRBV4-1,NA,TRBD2,CASSQTASGAYEQYF,TGCGCCAGCAGCCAGACGGCTAGCGGAGCCTACGAGCAGTACTTC
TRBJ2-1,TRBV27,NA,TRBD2,CASSLSSSSGISYNEQFF,TGTGCCAGCAGTTTATCGTCGTCTAGCGGGATCTCCTACAATGAGCAGTTCTTC
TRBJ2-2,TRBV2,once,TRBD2,CASSERLAGLAGELFF,TGTGCCAGCAGTGAACGCCTAGCGGGATTAGCCGGGGAGCTGTTTTTT
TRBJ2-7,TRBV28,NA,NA,CASREGYEQYF,TGTGCCAGCAGGGAAGGCTACGAGCAGTACTTC
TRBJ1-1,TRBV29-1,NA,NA,CSVVRGLNTEAFF,TGCAGCGTTGTGCGGGGATTGAACACTGAAGCTTTCTTT
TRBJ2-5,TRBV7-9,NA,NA,CASRDTWVETQYF,TGTGCCAGCAGGGACACCTGGGTGGAGACCCAGTACTTC
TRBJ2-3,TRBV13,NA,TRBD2,CASSSGLGGTDTQYF,TGTGCCAGCAGCTCCGGACTAGGAGGCACAGATACGCAGTATTTT
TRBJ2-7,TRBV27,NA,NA,CASSSNTWTNSYEQYF,TGTGCCAGCAGTTCAAATACCTGGACTAACTCCTACGAGCAGTACTTC
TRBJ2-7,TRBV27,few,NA,CASSLLGLYEQYF,TGTGCCAGCAGTTTATTGGGGCTGTACGAGCAGTACTTC
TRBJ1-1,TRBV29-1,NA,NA,CSAIQTPNTEAFF,TGCAGCGCAATCCAGACACCTAACACTGAAGCTTTCTTT
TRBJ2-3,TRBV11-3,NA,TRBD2,CASSFAGADTQYF,TGTGCCAGCAGCTTTGCGGGAGCAGATACGCAGTATTTT
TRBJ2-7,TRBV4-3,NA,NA,CASSQDADSPSYEQYF,TGCGCCAGCAGCCAAGATGCGGACAGCCCATCCTACGAGCAGTACTTC
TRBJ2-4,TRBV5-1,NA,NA,CASSLGQVLAKNIQYF,TGCGCCAGCAGCTTGGGGCAGGTGCTAGCCAAAAACATTCAGTACTTC
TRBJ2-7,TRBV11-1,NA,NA,CASSLGTDYEQYF,TGTGCCAGCAGCTTAGGCACCGATTACGAGCAGTACTTC
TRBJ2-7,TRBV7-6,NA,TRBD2,CASSLASGSAYEQYF,TGTGCCAGCAGCTTAGCTAGCGGGAGTGCCTACGAGCAGTACTTC
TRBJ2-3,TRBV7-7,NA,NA,CASSLGTHTDTQYF,TGTGCCAGCAGCTTGGGCACCCACACAGATACGCAGTATTTT
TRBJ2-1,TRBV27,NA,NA,CASSQHHSGLDRVQQFF,TGTGCCAGCAGCCAACACCACTCGGGACTTGACCGGGTTCAGCAGTTCTTC
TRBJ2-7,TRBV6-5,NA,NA,CASTSAPTYEQYF,TGTGCCAGCACGTCAGCCCCGACCTACGAGCAGTACTTC
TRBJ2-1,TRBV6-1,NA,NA,CASTGLDEQFF,TGTGCCAGCACCGGGTTGGATGAGCAGTTCTTC
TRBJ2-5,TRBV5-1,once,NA,CASTRQTGLQETQYF,TGCGCCAGCACCCGACAGACCGGATTACAAGAGACCCAGTACTTC
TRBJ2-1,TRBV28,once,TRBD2,CASSSTSGRAGEQFF,TGTGCCAGCAGTTCGACTAGCGGGAGGGCGGGTGAGCAGTTCTTC
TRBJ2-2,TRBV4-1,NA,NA,CASSQDYPRVRLTGELFF,TGCGCCAGCAGCCAAGATTACCCGAGGGTCAGACTAACCGGGGAGCTGTTTTTT
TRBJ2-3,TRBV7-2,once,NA,CASSQYLFADTQYF,TGTGCCAGCAGCCAATACCTTTTCGCAGATACGCAGTATTTT
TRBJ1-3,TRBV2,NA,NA,CASASGAIGNTIYF,TGTGCCAGCGCGTCAGGGGCTATTGGAAACACCATATATTTT
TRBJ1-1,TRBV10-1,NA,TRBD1,CASSPDRGETEAFF,TGCGCCAGCAGTCCGGACAGGGGCGAGACTGAAGCTTTCTTT